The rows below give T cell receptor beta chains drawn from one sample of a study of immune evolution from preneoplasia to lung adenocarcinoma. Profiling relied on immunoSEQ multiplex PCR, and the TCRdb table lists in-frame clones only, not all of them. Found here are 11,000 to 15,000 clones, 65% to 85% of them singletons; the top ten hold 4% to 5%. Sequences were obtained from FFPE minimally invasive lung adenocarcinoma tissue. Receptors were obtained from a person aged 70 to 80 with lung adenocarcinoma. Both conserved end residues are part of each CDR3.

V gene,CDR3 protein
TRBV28,CASSLGGGRSYGYTF
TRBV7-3,CASSPILGGISSYNEQFF
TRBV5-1,CASSWATGGQYEQYF
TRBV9,CASSVEGYGYTF
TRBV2,CATSRDRANTEAFF
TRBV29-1,CSVGGNSNQPQHF
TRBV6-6,CASSYSRASNQPQHF
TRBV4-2,CASRGHREGGNTEAFF
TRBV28,CASSLDRGSSGANVLTF
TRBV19,CASVRLGNTEAFF